This is a list of T cell receptor beta chains from one sample in a study of T cells in Graves' hyperthyroidism and ophthalmopathy. TCRdb fed the multiplex PCR reads into MiXCR, producing one record per CDR3 protein. Of about 740,000 distinct CDR3 sequences in the sample, around 15% were seen once. Material: blood. These receptors came from a young woman with Graves' hyperthyroidism. Each CDR3 is given with its conserved first and last residue. A D gene is named only where the DNA matches it firmly. The size field is filled for only some rows; it gives once, few, many or a size class.

D gene,clone size,V gene,J gene,CDR3 DNA,CDR3 protein
TRBD2,many,TRBV30,TRBJ2-3,TGTGCCTGGAGTGTCGCGGGAGACACAGATACGCAGTATTTT,CAWSVAGDTDTQYF
NA,NA,TRBV30,TRBJ2-6,TGTGCCTGGAGAGAACCTGGGGCCAACGTCCTGACTTTC,CAWREPGANVLTF
NA,many,TRBV9,TRBJ2-1,TGTGCCAGCAGCGTAGAGCTAGCGAGGAATGAGCAGTTCTTC,CASSVELARNEQFF
NA,NA,TRBV2,TRBJ1-1,TGTGCCAGCAGTGGGAGTATGGACACTGAAGCTTTCTTT,CASSGSMDTEAFF
NA,many,TRBV18,TRBJ2-3,TGTGCCAGCTCACGCCCGAGCGGGACAGATACGCAGTATTTT,CASSRPSGTDTQYF
NA,few,TRBV20-1,TRBJ1-6,TGCAGTGCTCGCCTCGGGGCAGGCGGGGAACCCCTCCACTTT,CSARLGAGGEPLHF
TRBD1,NA,TRBV10-3,TRBJ1-5,TGTGCCATCAGTGGAGACAGGGGAACTCAGCCCCAGCATTTT,CAISGDRGTQPQHF
TRBD1,NA,TRBV12-3/TRBV12-4,TRBJ1-2,TGTGCCAGCAGTTTCCGGGACAGGGGCAATGGCTACACCTTC,CASSFRDRGNGYTF
TRBD1,many,TRBV12-3/TRBV12-4,TRBJ2-7,TGTGCCAGCAGTTTTTCCGGGACAGGCGACTACGAGCAGTACTTC,CASSFSGTGDYEQYF
NA,NA,TRBV11-2,TRBJ2-2,TGTGCCAGCAGCCTCCGCCTGGGCGGGGAGCTGTTTTTT,CASSLRLGGELFF
TRBD2,many,TRBV27,TRBJ2-7,TGTGCCAGCAGTTCCCCCTTAACTAGCGGGGTGCTACGACGGAAGCAGTACTTC,CASSSPLTSGVLRRKQYF
NA,many,TRBV3-1,TRBJ2-2,TGTGCCAGCAGCCAACGAGGTATCCACGGGGAGCTGTTTTTT,CASSQRGIHGELFF
TRBD1,NA,TRBV20-1,TRBJ1-1,TGCAGTGCTAAGCCCGGGACAGGGGTGGTCACTGAAGCTTTCTTT,CSAKPGTGVVTEAFF